The subject of this entry is one T cell receptor beta chain. Its target is unknown. Only in-frame clones appear in the TCRdb table, and some are missing; sequencing was by immunoSEQ multiplex PCR. The sample shows roughly 80,000 clones, about 93% of them seen only once. The sample is drawn from a study of human versus mouse CDR3 diversity and MHC coevolution. The CDR3 totals 15 residues. Looked up from germline, CDR1 is MNHNY and CDR2 is SVGAGI (reference sequence). The V end was cut by 7 bases, the J end by 7 bases, with 20 bases between. Study-wide findings and caveats: Most of the three human donors had the lowest clonal inequality.

This rearrangement joins TRBV6-6 to TRBJ1-5; tentative D call: TRBD1 (5 bases). Sequenced material: naive CD4+ T cells from blood. Documented subset: CD45RO-negative CD62L-positive naive CD4 T cells. This clonotype originated in a person aged 30 to 69 in good health. The CDR3: CASNTRTSGVQPQHF. The CDR3 coding sequence is TGTGCCAGCAACACCCGGACAAGCGGGGTCCAGCCCCAGCATTTT.